These 23 T cell receptor beta chains were all obtained from the same sample, sequenced in a study of blood T cell repertoires in COVID-19. Some clones are missing from TCRdb's copy, which holds only in-frame ones; the method was immunoSEQ multiplex PCR. The sample contains some 70,000 clones, roughly 91% of which appear only once. Specimen: peripheral blood. The receptors here all came from a man aged 45-65 years with COVID-19, enrolled during active disease.

CDR3 bases: TGTGCCAGCAGCTCCGAGACTAGCGGGAGCTCAGATACGCAGTATTTT. It yields the protein CASSSETSGSSDTQYF. The chain recombines TRBV5-4 with TRBJ2-3, with TRBD2 identical over 12 bases. J was trimmed by 4 bases and V by 3 bases; bases with no gene match: 6. The CDR3 length is 16 residues. The germline V gene encodes CDR1 SGHNT and CDR2 YYREEE (reference sequence).

This chain links TRBV5-8 with TRBJ2-5; 7 nucleotides line up with TRBD1. The CDR3 extends over 15 amino acids. J gave up 5 bases and V 4 bases, and 11 bases lay outside the gene matches. Germline V CDR1 and CDR2: SGHTS, YDEGEE. CDR3: CASSPTGQDRETQYF. The CDR3 nucleotides are TGTGCCAGCAGCCCAACCGGACAGGATCGTGAGACCCAGTACTTC.

The chain combines TRBV11-2 with TRBJ2-5, with D unresolved. The CDR3 length is 12 residues. The germline V and J ends were trimmed by 3 bases and 5 bases, with 7 bases remaining between them. Germline V CDR1 and CDR2: SGHAT, FQNNGV. Written as DNA, the CDR3 is TGTGCCAGCAGCTTTAGCTGGGAGACCCAGTACTTC. Translating gives CASSFSWETQYF.

The sample holds a few counts of this clone. V and J are TRBV4-1 and TRBJ1-1, with D unclear. This CDR3 has 15 amino acids. With 0 bases removed from V and 6 bases from J, the gap between germline ends came to 14 bases. Germline lookup yields CDR1 MGHRA and CDR2 YSYEKL. The CDR3 here is CASSQDKRAGPEAFF. The CDR3 DNA is TGCGCCAGCAGCCAAGATAAGCGGGCAGGCCCTGAAGCTTTCTTT.

The chain has TRBV19 and TRBJ1-2; TRBD1 agrees at 7 bases. CDR1 is LNHDA, CDR2 SQIVND, per germline (reference sequence). V gave up 3 bases and J gave up 8 bases; unmatched junction bases: 6. This CDR3 has 13 residues. This CDR3 is CASSIKGAGGYTF. CDR3 coding DNA: TGTGCCAGTAGTATCAAGGGGGCAGGAGGCTACACCTTC. The full variable domain, its missing parts supplied by reference TRBV19 and TRBJ1-2, is DGGITQSPKYLFRKEGQNVTLSCEQNLNHDAMYWYRQDPGQGLRLIYYSQIVNDFQKGDIAEGYSVSREKKESFPLTVTSAQKNPTAFYLCASSIKGAGGYTFGSGTRLTVV.

In DNA form, the CDR3 reads TGTGCCAGCAGCGTAGGAGCGGGTTCCTACGAGCAGTACTTC. It codes for CASSVGAGSYEQYF. The chain couples TRBV9 to TRBJ2-7, with a possible D match to TRBD2 (6 bases). CDR1 and CDR2 from the germline V gene are SGDLS and YYNGEE. CDR3 length equals 14 residues. Trimming removed 0 bases at V and 1 base at J, with 8 bases between.

The J gene is TRBJ2-7, the V gene TRBV28; weak D call: TRBD2 (6 bases). V gave up 4 bases and J gave up 6 bases, with 16 bases separating them. This CDR3 is 14 amino acids long. Germline CDR1 is MDHEN and CDR2 is SYDVKM. CDR3 protein: CASSSPARGGEQYF. DNA of the CDR3: TGTGCCAGCAGTTCCCCAGCACGGGGAGGCGAGCAGTACTTC.

This chain connects TRBV28 to TRBJ2-5, with D possibly TRBD2 on 5 matching bases. Germline V CDR1 and CDR2: MDHEN, SYDVKM. The ends were cut back, 5 bases at V and 5 bases at J, with 15 bases in the middle. The CDR3 consists of 14 residues. The CDR3 loop is CASSQILGLETQYF. CDR3 coding DNA: TGTGCCAGCAGTCAAATCCTAGGACTGGAGACCCAGTACTTC.

The chain is built from TRBV5-1 and TRBJ2-1; TRBD2 matches 8 bases. The V gene's germline CDR1 is SGHRS and CDR2 YFSETQ. V was pared by 4 bases and J by 15 bases, with 18 bases of the junction left unmatched. The CDR3 spans 15 residues. CDR3 nucleotides: TGCGCCAGCAGCCAGGAGGGGACTAGGCCCCACAATCGGTTCTTC. It encodes CASSQEGTRPHNRFF.

The V and J genes are TRBV3-1 (or the pseudogene TRBV3-2) and TRBJ2-7; 11 bases map to TRBD2. CDR3 size: 15 residues. With 3 bases clipped from V and 2 bases from J, the junction kept 3 bases outside the gene matches. Germline V gene sequence: CDR1 LGHDT, CDR2 YNNKEL (reference sequence). DNA of the CDR3: TGTGCCAGCAGCCAGATGGGACTAGCGGCCTACGAGCAGTACTTC. Its protein is CASSQMGLAAYEQYF.

J is TRBJ1-2 and V is TRBV28; D uncertain. The V end lost 4 bases, the J end lost 1 base, and 10 bases lay between the germline ends. Germline V gives CDR1 MDHEN, CDR2 SYDVKM. The CDR3 extends over 14 amino acids. CDR3 in DNA: TGTGCCAGCAGTTATAACAGTCTTAACTATGGCTACACCTTC. Its translation is CASSYNSLNYGYTF.

The V call is TRBV5-1, the J call TRBJ1-2, with a possible D match to TRBD1 (6 bases). The CDR3 has 15 amino acids. V was pared by 2 bases and J by 5 bases, with 16 bases between. Germline CDR1 reads SGHRS; CDR2 reads YFSETQ. The CDR3 sequence is CASSLSSGAGYGYTF. The CDR3 DNA reads as TGCGCCAGCAGCTTAAGTTCAGGGGCAGGGTATGGCTACACCTTC.

The rearrangement joins TRBV7-9 to TRBJ2-1; the match to TRBD2 covers 7 bases. Germline V lookup: CDR1 SEHNR, CDR2 FQNEAQ (reference sequence). The CDR3 sequence is 14 residues long. Germline trimming cut 5 bases from V and 8 bases from J; bases unmatched to any gene: 9. The CDR3 protein is CASSDRAGEDEQFF. The CDR3 DNA sequence: TGTGCCAGCAGCGACCGGGCGGGGGAGGATGAGCAGTTCTTC.

J is TRBJ2-3 and V is TRBV6-6, with 7 bases matching TRBD1. The CDR3 totals 14 residues. CDR1 MNHNY and CDR2 SVGAGI come from the germline V gene (reference sequence). Trimming cost V 6 bases and J 5 bases; bases outside gene matches: 8. CDR3 bases: TGTGCCAGCAGCCTACAGGGGCGGAAAGATACGCAGTATTTT. Its translation is CASSLQGRKDTQYF.

This chain connects TRBV11-2 to TRBJ2-7, with D perhaps TRBD1 (5 bases). The ends were cut back, 1 base at V and 2 bases at J, with 9 bases in the middle. This CDR3 region has 14 residues. Germline CDR1 reads SGHAT; CDR2 reads FQNNGV. The CDR3 protein is CASSLVAGPYEQYF. Written as DNA, the CDR3 is TGTGCCAGCAGCTTAGTAGCAGGGCCCTACGAGCAGTACTTC.

The chain uses TRBV27 and TRBJ1-1; possible D gene TRBD1, 6 bases. Germline lookup yields CDR1 MNHEY and CDR2 SMNVEV (reference sequence). The CDR3 covers 14 residues. Trimming took off 4 bases at V and 1 base at J, with 10 bases between the two ends. Written as DNA, the CDR3 is TGTGCCAGCAGTTACAGGGATCAGAACACTGAAGCTTTCTTT. Its protein is CASSYRDQNTEAFF.

The chain employs TRBV6-4 and TRBJ2-3, with 8 bases aligning to TRBD2. The CDR3 has 15 amino acids. CDR1 and CDR2 (germline): MRHNA, SNTAGT. After removal of 6 bases from V and 1 base from J, the junction contained 6 bases not matched to a gene. CDR3 loop: CASRRTSTRTDTQYF. The CDR3 DNA reads as TGTGCCAGCAGGAGGACTAGCACCCGCACAGATACGCAGTATTTT.

This chain connects TRBV7-8 to TRBJ2-7; possibly TRBD2 for D (5 bases). The germline V gene encodes CDR1 SGHVS and CDR2 FQNEAQ. V lost 3 bases and J lost 3, with 12 bases in between. The CDR3 is 14 amino acids. The CDR3 sequence: CASSFSLAHYEQYF. CDR3 in DNA: TGTGCCAGCAGCTTCTCTCTAGCCCACTACGAGCAGTACTTC.

The V call is TRBV6-5, the J call TRBJ1-1, with TRBD1 matching 7 bases. V lost 8 bases and J lost 0; bases outside the gene matches: 3. From germline, CDR1 is MNHEY and CDR2 SVGAGI. The CDR3 has 13 residues. CDR3 residues: CASRDSLNTEAFF. DNA of the CDR3: TGTGCCAGCCGGGACAGCCTGAACACTGAAGCTTTCTTT.

The gene calls are TRBV9 and TRBJ1-1; D remains unclear. There are 13 residues in the CDR3. The V end lost 4 bases, the J end lost 1 base, and 8 bases lay between the germline ends. The V gene's germline CDR1 is SGDLS and CDR2 YYNGEE. In nucleotides, the CDR3 is TGTGCCAGCAGCTTCACTGCGAACACTGAAGCTTTCTTT. Translation: CASSFTANTEAFF. Drawing the rest from reference TRBV9 and TRBJ1-1, the complete variable domain is DSGVTQTPKHLITATGQRVTLRCSPRSGDLSVYWYQQSLDQGLQFLIQYYNGEERAKGNILERFSAQQFPDLHSELNLSSLELGDSALYFCASSFTANTEAFFGQGTRLTVV.

The chain recombines TRBV28 with TRBJ1-1; D possibly corresponds to TRBD1 (6 bases). Between the trimmed V and J ends, which lost 0 bases and 6 bases, there was a span of 14 bases. The CDR3 length is 15 residues. Germline values: CDR1 MDHEN, CDR2 SYDVKM. The CDR3 DNA follows: TGTGCCAGCAGTTTATGGGGGTACAGGGTCCCTGAAGCTTTCTTT. Amino acid sequence: CASSLWGYRVPEAFF.

This clone was detected only once. The DNA for the CDR3 is TGTGCCAGCAGTCCGATGGACAGGGGATCCACTGAAGCTTTCTTT. Amino acids: CASSPMDRGSTEAFF. The chain has TRBV25-1 and TRBJ1-1; TRBD1 aligns across 9 bases. Losses at the gene ends were 5 bases for V and 4 bases for J; bases not matched to a gene: 8. Germline CDR1 reads MGHDK; CDR2 reads SYGVNS. This CDR3 contains 15 residues.

The chain has TRBV5-5 and TRBJ1-2; D may be TRBD1 (6 bases). The germline V gene has CDR1 SGHKS and CDR2 YYEKEE (reference sequence). V lost 4 bases, J lost 2 bases, and 18 bases lay in between. The CDR3 sequence is 16 residues long. In DNA, the CDR3 is TGTGCCAGCAGCCCTACACCACGGACAGACAACTATGGCTACACCTTC. It specifies CASSPTPRTDNYGYTF. Together with reference TRBV5-5 and TRBJ1-2, the CDR3 gives the full variable domain: DAGVTQSPTHLIKTRGQQVTLRCSPISGHKSVSWYQQVLGQGPQFIFQYYEKEERGRGNFPDRFSARQFPNYSSELNVNALLLGDSALYLCASSPTPRTDNYGYTFGSGTRLTVV.